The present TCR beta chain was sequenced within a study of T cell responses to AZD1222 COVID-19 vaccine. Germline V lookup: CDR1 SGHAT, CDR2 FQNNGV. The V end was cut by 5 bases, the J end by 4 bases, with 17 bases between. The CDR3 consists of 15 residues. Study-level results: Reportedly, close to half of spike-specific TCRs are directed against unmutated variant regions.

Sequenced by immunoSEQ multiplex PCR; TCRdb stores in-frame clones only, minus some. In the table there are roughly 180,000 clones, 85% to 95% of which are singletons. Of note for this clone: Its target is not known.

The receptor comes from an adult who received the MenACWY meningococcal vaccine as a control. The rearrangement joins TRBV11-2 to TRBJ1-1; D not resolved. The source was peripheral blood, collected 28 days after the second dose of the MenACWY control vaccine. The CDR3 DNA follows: TGTGCCAGCAGCCCCCGTGGGTCCACTGGCACTGAAGCTTTCTTT. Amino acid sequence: CASSPRGSTGTEAFF.